This T cell receptor beta chain was captured in a study of neurological immune-mediated disorders. TCRdb used MiXCR to reprocess the 5' RACE reads, holding one entry per CDR3 protein. The data show 75,000 to 90,000 distinct CDR3 sequences, with 10% seen just once and roughly 1.8% held by the top ten. The V and J ends lost 3 bases and 3 bases respectively, with 8 bases between them. There are 13 residues in the CDR3. Ten or more counts support this clonotype. PBMCs numbering 2 million and stored at -80 C yielded the unsorted libraries. V and J are TRBV12-3 or TRBV12-4 and TRBJ1-1; D is uncertain. The receptor was isolated from a man aged 35 to 55 in good health. The sample taken for sequencing was PBMCs. The CDR3 sequence: CASSLKTYTEAFF. The CDR3 region has the DNA TGTGCCAGCAGTTTGAAGACCTACACTGAAGCTTTCTTT.